This T cell receptor (beta chain) derives from a study of blood T cell repertoires in COVID-19. Original methodology: Amplification of reference gene primers was used by the study to estimate nucleated cell counts. This table comes from immunoSEQ multiplex PCR, and its TCRdb copy is limited to in-frame clones, with some not included. That table gives V, J and clone size, and the DNA gave D and trimming. The table has 140,000 to 150,000 clones, approximately 84% seen once. CDR3 length equals 21 residues. Per germline, CDR1 LNHDA and CDR2 SQIVND (reference sequence). V lost 6 bases, J lost 3 bases, and 21 bases stayed unmatched.

The chain combines TRBV19 with TRBJ2-1, with 12 bases identical to TRBD2. Sequenced input: peripheral blood. This clonotype originated in a human donor in a cohort sampled during active COVID-19. CDR3 bases: TGTGCCAGTAGAGGGGACAGCACCCCGGGACTAGCGGGTAGGGGCTACAATGAGCAGTTCTTC. Its translation is CASRGDSTPGLAGRGYNEQFF. Based on the CDR3 plus reference TRBV19 and TRBJ2-1, the full variable domain is DGGITQSPKYLFRKEGQNVTLSCEQNLNHDAMYWYRQDPGQGLRLIYYSQIVNDFQKGDIAEGYSVSREKKESFPLTVTSAQKNPTAFYLCASRGDSTPGLAGRGYNEQFFGPGTRLTVL.